This entry lists 13 T cell receptor beta chains sequenced from one sample in a study of control samples from healthy donors and cancer patients. Here immunoSEQ multiplex PCR was the method, and the copy in TCRdb shows in-frame clones only, minus some. This table lists approximately 190,000 clones. Sequencing was performed on blood. The receptors derive from a woman younger than 45 in good health.

The V gene is TRBV2, the J gene TRBJ1-5; D is unclear. The CDR3 is made up of 14 amino acids. V was pared by 6 bases and J by 0 bases, with 9 bases between. CDR1 and CDR2 from the germline V gene are SNHLY and FYNNEI. CDR3 sequence: CASSAEYSNQPQHF. CDR3 bases: TGTGCCAGCAGCGCAGAGTATAGCAATCAGCCCCAGCATTTT. The full variable domain, completed using reference TRBV2 and TRBJ1-5, is EPEVTQTPSHQVTQMGQEVILRCVPISNHLYFYWYRQILGQKVEFLVSFYNNEISEKSEIFDDQFSVERPDGSNFTLKIRSTKLEDSAMYFCASSAEYSNQPQHFGDGTRLSIL.

The chain is built from TRBV2 and TRBJ1-5, with D tentatively TRBD1 (5 bases). The length of the CDR3 is 14 residues. CDR1 and CDR2 (germline): SNHLY, FYNNEI. The CDR3 bases are TGTGCGGGCCGGGGGGAATGGAGCAATCAGCCCCAGCATTTT. Its translation is CAGRGEWSNQPQHF.

The chain is built from TRBV11-3 and TRBJ2-3, with D perhaps TRBD1 (5 bases). This CDR3 is built from 14 residues. Trimming pared 2 bases from V and 0 bases from J, leaving 6 bases between. The germline V gene encodes CDR1 SGHNT and CDR2 YENEEA. The DNA of the CDR3 is TGTGCCAGCAGCTTAAGGGGTAGCACAGATACGCAGTATTTT. It specifies CASSLRGSTDTQYF.

V is TRBV6-6 and J is TRBJ2-2; 11 positions match TRBD1. CDR1 and CDR2 from the germline V gene are MNHNY and SVGAGI (reference sequence). This CDR3 is 13 amino acids long. V shed 8 bases and J 6 bases; nucleotides not matched to a gene: 2. In DNA, the CDR3 is TGTGCCAGCGGACAGGGGGCGGCCGGGGAGCTGTTTTTT. Protein product: CASGQGAAGELFF.

This chain joins TRBV20-1 and TRBJ2-1; no clear D. Trimming removed 1 base at V and 5 bases at J, with 3 bases between. CDR1 and CDR2 (germline): DFQATT, SNEGSKA (reference sequence). The CDR3 totals 11 residues. Here the CDR3 reads CSARGHNEQFF. DNA for the CDR3: TGCAGTGCTAGAGGTCACAATGAGCAGTTCTTC.

The chain is built from TRBV5-1 and TRBJ2-5; 8 bases match TRBD1. This CDR3 is built from 16 residues. CDR1 SGHRS and CDR2 YFSETQ come from the germline V gene. J was trimmed by 2 bases and V by 0 bases; bases with no gene match: 6. CDR3 region: CASSLGGGTGQETQYF. The CDR3 DNA reads TGCGCCAGCAGCTTGGGGGGTGGGACAGGACAAGAGACCCAGTACTTC. The variable domain in full, completed from reference TRBV5-1 and TRBJ2-5, reads KAGVTQTPRYLIKTRGQQVTLSCSPISGHRSVSWYQQTPGQGLQFLFEYFSETQRNKGNFPGRFSGRQFSNSRSEMNVSTLELGDSALYLCASSLGGGTGQETQYFGPGTRLLVL.

V usage is TRBV29-1 and J usage is TRBJ2-4; D might be TRBD1 (5 bases). The CDR3 runs 11 residues. V was trimmed by 6 bases and J by 11 bases, leaving 14 bases between them. The germline CDR1 and CDR2 sequences are SQVTM and ANQGSEA. CDR3 region: CSVEQDTFQYF. In nucleotides, the CDR3 is TGCAGCGTCGAACAGGACACCTTTCAGTACTTC.

V and J are TRBV6-5 and TRBJ2-3; D might be TRBD1 or TRBD2, each matching 5 bases. The CDR3 covers 13 residues. CDR1 is MNHEY and CDR2 is SVGAGI in the germline V gene. Trimming left V 1 base short and J 9 bases short, with 11 bases between. The chain's CDR3 is CASSYLGLATQYF. Here the CDR3 DNA reads TGTGCCAGCAGTTACTTGGGGCTAGCCACGCAGTATTTT.

The chain joins TRBV28 to TRBJ1-1, with D unclear. From germline, CDR1 is MDHEN and CDR2 SYDVKM. The CDR3 is 12 residues long. V was clipped by 3 bases and J by 4 bases, with 6 bases between them. CDR3 in amino acids: CASSLVLTEAFF. The CDR3 coding sequence is TGTGCCAGCAGTTTGGTCCTCACTGAAGCTTTCTTT.

The CDR3 protein is CASSSPGQGKAFF. For the CDR3, the DNA is TGTGCCAGCAGTTCCCCGGGACAGGGGAAAGCTTTCTTT. The J gene is TRBJ1-1, the V gene TRBV28, with 10 nucleotides matching TRBD1. V lost 4 bases, J lost 9 bases, and 5 bases stayed unmatched. The CDR3 extends over 13 amino acids. The germline V gene encodes CDR1 MDHEN and CDR2 SYDVKM. Variable domain in full (rest from reference TRBV28 and TRBJ1-1): DVKVTQSSRYLVKRTGEKVFLECVQDMDHENMFWYRQDPGLGLRLIYFSYDVKMKEKGDIPEGYSVSREKKERFSLILESASTNQTSMYLCASSSPGQGKAFFGQGTRLTVV.

V is TRBV4-3 and J is TRBJ2-3; 12 bases agree with TRBD1. The CDR3 covers 17 residues. Trimming removed 4 bases from V and 2 bases from J; junction bases left unmatched: 7. CDR1 LGHNA and CDR2 YSLEER come from the germline V gene. The CDR3 region is CASSRTGTGGPTDTQYF. Here the CDR3 DNA reads TGCGCCAGCAGCCGGACCGGGACAGGGGGCCCCACAGATACGCAGTATTTT.

V and J are TRBV25-1 and TRBJ2-7, with D maybe TRBD2 (6 bases). Trimming removed 3 bases from V and 4 bases from J, with 16 bases in between. CDR1 and CDR2 from the germline V gene are MGHDK and SYGVNS. The CDR3 is 15 amino acids. In DNA form, the CDR3 reads TGTGCCAGCAGTGACTCTCCCGGGAGACTATACGAGCAGTACTTC. Encoded protein: CASSDSPGRLYEQYF.

The chain is built from TRBV6-4 and TRBJ2-5; no definite D call. V lost 6 bases to trimming and J lost 3 bases, with 5 bases between them. The CDR3 sequence is 11 residues long. Germline V gene data show CDR1 as MRHNA and CDR2 as SNTAGT. The CDR3: CASSSEETQYF. The CDR3 DNA reads TGTGCCAGCAGCTCCGAAGAGACCCAGTACTTC.